Below, 15 T cell receptor beta chains from the same sample are listed, as sequenced in a study of glioma-infiltrating T cells. The iRepertoire nested amplicon-rescue multiplex PCR amplified TCR alpha and beta CDR3s from RNA. TCRdb passed the multiplex PCR reads through MiXCR, listing each CDR3 protein once. Among 150,000 to 200,000 distinct CDR3 sequences listed, 25% to 35% were seen once. Source material: glioma tissue, nonneoplastic brain tissue, or PBMCs (not recorded which). Receptors were obtained from a human donor with low-grade glioma or glioblastoma, undergoing nonglioma brain surgery, or in good health (not recorded which).

This clonotype was found many times. The chain carries TRBV6-1 and TRBJ2-7, with TRBD2 identical over 13 bases. Looked up from germline, CDR1 is MNHNS and CDR2 is SASEGT. V trimming: 6 bases; J trimming: 2 bases; junction bases outside the gene matches: 13. The CDR3 is 18 residues long. The DNA for the CDR3 is TGTGCCAGCAGCCAGAGGGGACTAGCGGGAACGGGTGCCTACGAGCAGTACTTC. Protein product: CASSQRGLAGTGAYEQYF.

A note on this clonotype: Sequence at one end of the junction differs from germline and may be a read error. The rearrangement joins TRBV7-9 to TRBJ2-2; maybe TRBD2 (5 bases). Germline assignment: CDR1 SEHNR and CDR2 FQNEAQ (reference sequence). This CDR3 region has 17 residues. The CDR3: CASSGGPQTSNTGEPFF. CDR3 sequence (DNA): TGTGCCAGCAGCGGCGGACCGCAGACCTCCAACACCGGGGAGCCGTTTTTT.

The rearrangement links TRBV11-1 to TRBJ2-4; the D is unclear. This CDR3 spans 16 amino acids. The germline V gene has CDR1 SGHAT and CDR2 FQDESV (reference sequence). V was trimmed by 4 bases and J by 0 bases, leaving 13 bases between them. CDR3 sequence reads: CASSSREQLAKNIQYF. In DNA, the CDR3 is TGTGCCAGCAGCTCACGTGAACAGCTAGCCAAAAACATTCAGTACTTC.

J is TRBJ2-7 and V is TRBV29-1; perhaps TRBD1 as D (6 bases). The CDR3 covers 13 residues. Between the trimmed V and J ends, which lost 3 bases and 0 bases, there was a span of 9 bases. Germline CDR1 reads SQVTM; CDR2 reads ANQGSEA. This chain's CDR3 is CSVDEGGSYEQYF. CDR3 nucleotide sequence: TGCAGCGTTGATGAAGGGGGCTCCTACGAGCAGTACTTC.

Regarding this clonotype: No conserved phenylalanine or tryptophan is present at the end of the CDR3, so a read error is the likely explanation. The chain carries TRBV19 and TRBJ2-1; 10 nucleotides line up with TRBD1. The trim removed 10 bases at V and 6 bases at J, leaving 12 bases unmatched. In germline, CDR1 is LNHDA, CDR2 SQIVND (reference sequence). The CDR3 consists of 15 residues. The CDR3 coding sequence is TGTGCCACCCAGAGGGACAGGGGATATCTCAATGAGCAGTTCCTC. This gives the protein CATQRDRGYLNEQFL.

Many counts were recorded for this clonotype. The chain employs TRBV3-1 and TRBJ1-1, with D possibly TRBD1 on 6 matching bases. The CDR3 length is 16 residues. The V gene's germline CDR1 is LGHDT and CDR2 YNNKEL (reference sequence). V gave up 0 bases and J gave up 4 bases, with 15 bases separating them. Here the CDR3 reads CASSQEDEGRGTEAFF. For the CDR3, the DNA is TGTGCCAGCAGCCAAGAGGATGAGGGCAGGGGCACTGAAGCTTTCTTT.

As concerns this clonotype: Germline is not matched at one junction end, which may reflect a read error. The rearrangement links TRBV5-4 to TRBJ2-2, with D possibly being TRBD1 or TRBD2 (5 bases each). CDR3 length: 15 residues. Looked up from germline, CDR1 is SGHNT and CDR2 is YYREEE (reference sequence). The CDR3 sequence: CASSPGTANTGELIF. The CDR3 nucleotides are TGTGCCAGCAGCCCCGGGACGGCGAACACCGGGGAGCTGATTTTT.

This clonotype was seen many times. The V and J genes are TRBV28 and TRBJ2-7; TRBD1 is a possible D gene (6 bases). The CDR3 length is 17 residues. The V and J ends lost 6 bases and 6 bases respectively, with 27 bases between them. Germline V gene lookup returns CDR1 MDHEN and CDR2 SYDVKM. CDR3 in amino acids: CASSFLPSGTNSGEQYF. The DNA for the CDR3 is TGTGCCAGCAGCTTTTTGCCCTCCGGGACAAACTCGGGCGAGCAGTACTTC.

Many counts were recorded for this clonotype. The V and J genes are TRBV2 and TRBJ2-1; 10 bases match TRBD2. The CDR3 runs to 14 residues. V shed 7 bases and J 8 bases; nucleotides not matched to a gene: 8. The germline V gene encodes CDR1 SNHLY and CDR2 FYNNEI. CDR3 DNA: TGTGCCAGCATAGTCAGCGGGAGGGCCCATGAGCAGTTCTTC. Translation: CASIVSGRAHEQFF.

This clonotype was seen ten or more times. The chain recombines TRBV6-1 with TRBJ2-3; D is undetermined. This CDR3 has 14 residues. V lost 5 bases to trimming and J lost 2 bases, with 11 bases between them. Germline CDR1 MNHNS, CDR2 SASEGT. The CDR3 spells CASSSSFVTDTQYF. The DNA of the CDR3 is TGTGCCAGCAGTTCTTCCTTTGTCACAGATACGCAGTATTTT.

There are many counts of this clonotype. This chain connects TRBV6-1 to TRBJ2-7; D ambiguous. The ends were cut back, 5 bases at V and 4 bases at J, with 9 bases in the middle. This CDR3 comprises 12 residues. Germline loops: CDR1 MNHNS, CDR2 SASEGT. The CDR3: CASSSPSYEQYF. The CDR3 DNA reads as TGTGCCAGCAGTTCCCCATCGTACGAGCAGTACTTC.

This clonotype was found many times. A much larger clone differs by one base, so this may be a read error. The V call is TRBV27, the J call TRBJ1-2, with D tentatively TRBD1 (6 bases). V was clipped by 0 bases and J by 8 bases, with 10 bases between them. The CDR3 is 13 amino acids. The germline V gene has CDR1 MNHEY and CDR2 SMNVEV (reference sequence). CDR3 loop: CASSLSSRGGYTF. The CDR3 DNA reads as TGTGCCAGCAGTTTATCCTCCAGGGGCGGCTACACCTTC.

V gene TRBV5-1 combines with J gene TRBJ1-6, with no clear D. This CDR3 region has 17 residues. CDR1 and CDR2 from the germline V gene are SGHRS and YFSETQ. V dropped 4 bases and J dropped 1 base, with 15 bases sitting between them. CDR3 protein: CASSMEADSSYNSPLHF. For the CDR3, the DNA is TGCGCCAGCAGCATGGAGGCCGACTCTTCCTATAATTCACCCCTCCACTTT.

This clonotype was found a few times. The chain couples TRBV19 to TRBJ2-7; 8 bases are a match to TRBD2. The junction had 5 bases not matched to a gene; V was cut back by 3 bases and J by 1 base. Germline loops: CDR1 LNHDA, CDR2 SQIVND (reference sequence). CDR3 size: 15 residues. CDR3: CASSMIAGGSYEQYF. In DNA, the CDR3 is TGTGCCAGTAGTATGATTGCGGGAGGATCCTACGAGCAGTACTTC.

Turning to this clonotype: A clone one base away is much larger, so this may be a read error. The V call is TRBV28, the J call TRBJ1-1, with a possible D match to TRBD1 (5 bases). Trimming removed 2 bases from V and 12 bases from J, with 13 bases in between. The germline V gene has CDR1 MDHEN and CDR2 SYDVKM. This CDR3 is built from 12 residues. The CDR3 bases are TGTGCCAGCAGTTTAAGAGGGGTTGGGCCTTTCTTT. Translation gives CASSLRGVGPFF.